These 28 T cell receptor beta chains share one sample of origin, sequenced in a study of OX40 agonist ivuxolimab in advanced cancers. The assay was immunoSEQ multiplex PCR, and TCRdb's table has in-frame clones only and misses some. The table records around 47,000 clones, roughly nine tenths of them present only once. The material was CD4+ or CD8+ T cells sorted from blood, obtained in a trial of the OX40 agonist ivuxolimab. Source of these receptors: an adult with an advanced solid tumor such as melanoma, head and neck, liver or kidney cancer.

The V call is TRBV6-1, the J call TRBJ2-2; TRBD2 is a possible D gene (5 bases). V lost 6 bases and J lost 5, with 16 bases in between. CDR1 is MNHNS and CDR2 is SASEGT in the germline V gene. This CDR3 region has 15 residues. The CDR3 nucleotides read TGTGCCAGCAGAGGGTTCGCTAGCCTGACCGGGGAGCTGTTTTTT. Translating it yields CASRGFASLTGELFF.

The rearrangement links TRBV6-4 to TRBJ2-3; TRBD2 matches at 8 bases. The CDR3 totals 15 residues. The trim removed 0 bases at V and 4 bases at J, leaving 3 bases unmatched. The germline CDR1 and CDR2 sequences are MRHNA and SNTAGT. The CDR3 here is CASSDSGGAADTQYF. Here the CDR3 DNA reads TGTGCCAGCAGTGACTCCGGGGGGGCGGCAGATACGCAGTATTTT.

The chain employs TRBV5-5 and TRBJ2-7; no reliable D call. CDR1 and CDR2 from the germline V gene are SGHKS and YYEKEE (reference sequence). The V gene lost 4 bases and the J gene lost 0 bases, with 11 bases spanning the gap. This CDR3 contains 14 residues. The CDR3 bases are TGTGCCAGCAGCGTACCGGACGGCTCCTACGAGCAGTACTTC. Encoded protein: CASSVPDGSYEQYF.

J is TRBJ1-4 and V is TRBV10-2; D is uncertain. This CDR3 contains 15 residues. V lost 4 bases to trimming and J lost 8 bases, with 17 bases between them. The V gene's germline CDR1 is WSHSY and CDR2 SAAADI. The CDR3 sequence: CASSGRVSGGEKLFF. DNA for the CDR3: TGCGCCAGCAGTGGACGGGTCTCCGGAGGGGAAAAACTGTTTTTT.

The chain recombines TRBV5-1 with TRBJ2-7; no reliable D call. The CDR3 is made up of 11 amino acids. Germline loops: CDR1 SGHRS, CDR2 YFSETQ. V gave up 3 bases and J gave up 4 bases, with 5 bases separating them. This CDR3 is CASSSHYEQYF. CDR3 in DNA: TGCGCCAGCAGCTCGCATTACGAGCAGTACTTC.

The genes are TRBV27 and TRBJ1-1; 9 bases align to TRBD1. Looked up from germline, CDR1 is MNHEY and CDR2 is SMNVEV (reference sequence). The CDR3 runs to 17 residues. After removal of 3 bases from V and 11 bases from J, the junction contained 19 bases not matched to a gene. CDR3 nucleotides: TGTGCCAGCAGTTTTACCGGGACAGGGACTATACTTGAAAAGGCTTTCTTT. Translation: CASSFTGTGTILEKAFF.

The J gene is TRBJ1-1, the V gene TRBV5-6; 9 bases line up with TRBD1. The CDR3 has 17 amino acids. Germline values: CDR1 SGHDT, CDR2 YYEEEE. Losses at the gene ends were 0 bases for V and 3 bases for J; bases not matched to a gene: 9. The CDR3 sequence: CASSLVRQGVLDTEAFF. In DNA, the CDR3 is TGTGCCAGCAGCTTGGTACGACAGGGGGTATTGGACACTGAAGCTTTCTTT.

This rearrangement joins TRBV11-2 to TRBJ1-6, with 7 bases fitting TRBD1. V trimming: 5 bases; J trimming: 0 bases; junction bases outside the gene matches: 7. The CDR3 consists of 17 residues. Germline CDR1 is SGHAT and CDR2 is FQNNGV. The CDR3 sequence: CASSRTGESSYNSPLHF. CDR3 DNA sequence: TGTGCCAGCAGCCGGACAGGTGAAAGCTCCTATAATTCACCCCTCCACTTT.

V usage is TRBV5-4 and J usage is TRBJ2-3, with 11 nucleotides matching TRBD2. V lost 4 bases to trimming and J lost 4 bases; unmatched junction nucleotides: 2. CDR1 is SGHNT, CDR2 YYREEE, per germline (reference sequence). The CDR3 has 14 amino acids. Written as DNA, the CDR3 is TGTGCCAGCAGCACGACTAGCGGGGCAGATACGCAGTATTTT. Its protein is CASSTTSGADTQYF.

This chain connects TRBV5-8 to TRBJ2-7; 10 bases match TRBD1. Unmatched junction bases numbered 3, after V lost 3 bases and J lost 0 bases. In germline, CDR1 is SGHTS, CDR2 YDEGEE. The CDR3 covers 15 residues. The CDR3 here is CASSWGQGLSYEQYF. The DNA of the CDR3 is TGTGCCAGCAGCTGGGGACAGGGGCTCTCCTACGAGCAGTACTTC.

This chain joins TRBV29-1 and TRBJ2-7; D possibly uses TRBD1 or TRBD2 (5 bases each). The germline CDR1 and CDR2 sequences are SQVTM and ANQGSEA. V was pared by 7 bases and J by 3 bases, with 22 bases between. CDR3 length equals 15 residues. CDR3 residues: CSGTQPGPYGYEQYF. The CDR3 nucleotides read TGCAGCGGGACTCAACCGGGACCCTACGGCTACGAGCAGTACTTC.

This clone was recorded only once. The genes are TRBV14 and TRBJ2-3; D unclear. The CDR3 has 15 residues. Germline V CDR1 and CDR2: SGHDN, FVKESK. The V and J ends lost 0 bases and 6 bases respectively, with 13 bases between them. The CDR3 loop is CASSQDTDGVDTQYF. In DNA, the CDR3 is TGTGCCAGCAGCCAAGATACGGACGGAGTCGATACGCAGTATTTT.

Concerning this clone: An end of the junction does not agree with germline; a read error may underlie this. The J gene is TRBJ2-3, the V gene TRBV4-1; D uncertain. The CDR3 is made up of 12 amino acids. CDR1 is MGHRA and CDR2 is YSYEKL in the germline V gene. CDR3 residues: CASSQGKGTQYF. The CDR3 DNA is TGCGCCAGCAGTCAAGGGAAGGGTACGCAGTATTTT.

The DNA of the CDR3 is TGTGCCAGCAGCTGGTTTGACAGGGAAGAGACCCAGTACTTC. As protein: CASSWFDREETQYF. The V and J genes are TRBV5-4 and TRBJ2-5, with TRBD1 identical over 7 bases. Germline trimming cut 3 bases from V and 3 bases from J; bases unmatched to any gene: 5. Germline V gene data show CDR1 as SGHNT and CDR2 as YYREEE (reference sequence). There are 14 residues in the CDR3.

V gene TRBV6-1 combines with J gene TRBJ2-7, with D possibly matching TRBD2 (6 bases). V lost 1 base and J lost 5, with 12 bases in between. The V gene's germline CDR1 is MNHNS and CDR2 SASEGT. The CDR3 spans 14 residues. CDR3 coding DNA: TGTGCCAGCAGTGAAGTTGCTGGCGGGGACGAGCAGTACTTC. As protein: CASSEVAGGDEQYF.

This chain links TRBV27 with TRBJ2-1, with D unclear. CDR3 length equals 14 residues. Trimming cost V 4 bases and J 4 bases, with 11 bases left between them. Germline V gene data show CDR1 as MNHEY and CDR2 as SMNVEV (reference sequence). The CDR3 bases are TGTGCCAGCAGTTCGATTCAAGGGTACAATGAGCAGTTCTTC. Its translation: CASSSIQGYNEQFF.

This clone was detected only once. This rearrangement joins TRBV4-1 to TRBJ1-6; no clear D. The CDR3 loop spans 15 amino acids. Trimming removed 1 base from V and 8 bases from J, with 12 bases in between. CDR1 and CDR2 (germline): MGHRA, YSYEKL. CDR3 nucleotide sequence: TGCGCCAGCAGCCAAGGGGTCCACTTTGATTCACCCCTCCACTTT. This translates into CASSQGVHFDSPLHF.

The genes are TRBV4-1 and TRBJ2-7; D may be TRBD1 or TRBD2 (5 bases each). The CDR3 length is 12 residues. The V end was cut by 1 base, the J end by 6 bases, with 7 bases between. In germline, CDR1 is MGHRA, CDR2 YSYEKL. CDR3 sequence reads: CASSQGGAEQYF. CDR3 DNA sequence: TGCGCCAGCAGCCAAGGAGGGGCCGAGCAGTACTTC.

The chain has TRBV21-1 and TRBJ2-2. TRBV21-1 is tagged as a pseudogene. The CDR3 sequence is 19 residues long. CDR3 coding DNA: TGTGCCAGCAGCAGTAGGGGAGATCAAACCGCAGCGAACACCGGGGAGCTGTTTTTT. Its translation is CASSSRGDQTAANTGELFF.

This chain links TRBV13 with TRBJ2-5, with D possibly matching TRBD1 (6 bases). This CDR3 spans 14 amino acids. Trimming removed 1 base from V and 2 bases from J, with 8 bases in between. Germline V gene sequence: CDR1 PRHDT, CDR2 FYEKMQ (reference sequence). The DNA for the CDR3 is TGTGCCAGCAGCTTAGACAGGGCTCAAGAGACCCAGTACTTC. It encodes CASSLDRAQETQYF.

Remarks on this clone: The sample has other DNA sequences that encode this CDR3 too. The gene calls are TRBV5-1 and TRBJ2-1; no reliable D call. V lost 2 bases, J lost 6 bases, and 3 bases lay in between. CDR1 and CDR2 from the germline V gene are SGHRS and YFSETQ. The CDR3 covers 11 residues. Written as DNA, the CDR3 is TGCGCCAGCAGCTTAGGCAATGAGCAGTTCTTC. As protein: CASSLGNEQFF.

CDR3 in amino acids: CASSRDLLEPQHF. CDR3 DNA: TGTGCCAGCAGCCGGGACCTGTTGGAGCCCCAGCATTTT. V usage is TRBV6-5 and J usage is TRBJ1-5; possible D gene TRBD1, 5 bases. The CDR3 is 13 residues long. The germline V and J ends were trimmed by 6 bases and 8 bases, with 14 bases remaining between them. Germline CDR1 MNHEY, CDR2 SVGAGI.

The genes are TRBV7-8 and TRBJ2-3; D remains ambiguous. This CDR3 is 14 amino acids long. Germline loops: CDR1 SGHVS, CDR2 FQNEAQ. With 1 base removed from V and 0 bases from J, the gap between germline ends came to 5 bases. The DNA for the CDR3 is TGTGCCAGCAGCTTAGGGGTGAGCACAGATACGCAGTATTTT. As protein: CASSLGVSTDTQYF.

This chain uses TRBV4-1 with TRBJ2-1; 10 bases align to TRBD1. The germline CDR1 and CDR2 sequences are MGHRA and YSYEKL. This CDR3 spans 14 amino acids. Trimming took 6 bases from V and 3 from J; bases not matched to a gene: 2. Written as DNA, the CDR3 is TGCGCCAGCAGGGGGACAGGGGTCTACAATGAGCAGTTCTTC. This translates into CASRGTGVYNEQFF.

V is TRBV30 and J is TRBJ1-1; no reliable D call. The V and J ends lost 0 bases and 6 bases respectively, with 11 bases between them. The CDR3 covers 13 residues. Germline CDR1 is GTSNPN and CDR2 is SVGIG (reference sequence). In nucleotides, the CDR3 is TGTGCCTGGAGTGTTGGACCCAGCGCTGAAGCTTTCTTT. Its translation is CAWSVGPSAEAFF.

By share, this clone ranks as medium-sized. The chain recombines TRBV2 with TRBJ2-1; 14 bases line up with TRBD2. From germline, CDR1 is SNHLY and CDR2 FYNNEI. This CDR3 has 17 amino acids. The V gene end was trimmed by 8 bases and the J gene end by 15 bases; junction bases not matched to a gene: 21. This chain's CDR3 is CASRPGGLAGETPWGFF. As DNA, the CDR3 is TGTGCCAGCCGGCCTGGGGGACTAGCGGGAGAAACGCCATGGGGGTTCTTC.

This clone appeared a few times. The junction and the germline gene differ at one end; a read error may be behind it. The genes are TRBV7-7 and TRBJ2-7; TRBD1 agrees at 10 bases. CDR1 is SSHAT, CDR2 FNYEAQ, per germline (reference sequence). The length of the CDR3 is 14 residues. CDR3: CASSLAGTGDEQYF. The CDR3 DNA sequence: TGTGCTAGCAGCTTAGCAGGGACAGGGGACGAGCAGTACTTC.

The V gene is TRBV18, the J gene TRBJ1-2, with TRBD1 matching over 7 bases. Germline V gene data show CDR1 as KGHSH and CDR2 as LQKENI. With 3 bases clipped from V and 5 bases from J, the junction kept 3 bases outside the gene matches. This CDR3 is built from 13 residues. CDR3 protein: CASSPHRGYGYTF. CDR3 in DNA: TGTGCCAGCTCACCTCACAGGGGATATGGCTACACCTTC.